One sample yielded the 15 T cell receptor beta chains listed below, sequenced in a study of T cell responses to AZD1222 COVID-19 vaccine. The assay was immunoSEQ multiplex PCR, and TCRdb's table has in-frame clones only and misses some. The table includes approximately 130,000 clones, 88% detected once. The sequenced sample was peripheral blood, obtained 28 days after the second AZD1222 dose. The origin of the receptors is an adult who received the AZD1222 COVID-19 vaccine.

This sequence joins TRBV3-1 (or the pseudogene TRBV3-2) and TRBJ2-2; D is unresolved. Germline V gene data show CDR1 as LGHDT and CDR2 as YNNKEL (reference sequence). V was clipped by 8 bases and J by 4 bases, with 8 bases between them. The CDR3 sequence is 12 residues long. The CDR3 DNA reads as TGTGCCAGCGGCTACCTCACCGGGGAGCTGTTTTTT. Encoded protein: CASGYLTGELFF.

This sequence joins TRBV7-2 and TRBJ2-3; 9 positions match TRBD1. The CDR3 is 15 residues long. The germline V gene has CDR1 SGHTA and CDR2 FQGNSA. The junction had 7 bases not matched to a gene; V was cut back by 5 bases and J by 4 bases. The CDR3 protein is CASSVGTGWADTQYF. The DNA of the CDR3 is TGTGCCAGCAGCGTTGGGACAGGGTGGGCAGATACGCAGTATTTT.

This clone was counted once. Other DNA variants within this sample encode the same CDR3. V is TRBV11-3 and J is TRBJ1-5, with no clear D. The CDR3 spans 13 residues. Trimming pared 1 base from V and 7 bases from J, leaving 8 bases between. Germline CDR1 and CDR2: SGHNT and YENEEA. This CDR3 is CASSLGGDQPQHF. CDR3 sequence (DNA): TGTGCCAGCAGCTTAGGGGGTGACCAGCCCCAGCATTTT.

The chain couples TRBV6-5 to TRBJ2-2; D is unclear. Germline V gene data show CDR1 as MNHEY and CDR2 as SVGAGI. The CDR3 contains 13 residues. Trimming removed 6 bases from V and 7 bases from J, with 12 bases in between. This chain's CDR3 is CASRDNPGGELFF. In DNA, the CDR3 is TGTGCCAGCAGGGATAACCCTGGCGGGGAGCTGTTTTTT.

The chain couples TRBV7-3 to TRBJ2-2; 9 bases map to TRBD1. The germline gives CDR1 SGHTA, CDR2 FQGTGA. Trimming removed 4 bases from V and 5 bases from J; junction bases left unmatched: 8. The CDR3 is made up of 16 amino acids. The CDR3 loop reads CASSSEQGAGTGELFF. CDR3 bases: TGTGCCAGCAGCTCCGAACAGGGGGCGGGAACCGGGGAGCTGTTTTTT.

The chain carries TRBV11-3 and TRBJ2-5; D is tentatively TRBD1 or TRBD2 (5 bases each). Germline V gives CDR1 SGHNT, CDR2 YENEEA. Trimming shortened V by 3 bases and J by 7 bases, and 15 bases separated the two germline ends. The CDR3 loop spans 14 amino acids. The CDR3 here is CASSFPHGAATQYF. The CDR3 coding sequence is TGTGCCAGCAGCTTCCCACACGGGGCGGCGACCCAGTACTTC.

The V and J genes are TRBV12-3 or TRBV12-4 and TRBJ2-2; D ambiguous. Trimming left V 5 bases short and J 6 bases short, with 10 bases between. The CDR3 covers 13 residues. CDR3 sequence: CASSPLLSGELFF. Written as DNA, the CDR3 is TGTGCCAGCAGTCCGCTACTCTCCGGGGAGCTGTTTTTT.

This CDR3 is CASSKSDGRLISYEQYF. DNA for the CDR3: TGTGCCAGCAGCAAAAGCGATGGGCGGTTGATTTCCTACGAGCAGTACTTC. The chain carries TRBV21-1 and TRBJ2-7. TRBV21-1 is shown as a pseudogene. The length of the CDR3 is 17 residues.

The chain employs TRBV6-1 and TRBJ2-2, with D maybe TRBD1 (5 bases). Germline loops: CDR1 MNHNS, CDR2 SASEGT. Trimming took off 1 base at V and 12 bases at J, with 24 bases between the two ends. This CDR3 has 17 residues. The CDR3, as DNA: TGTGCCAGCAGTGAAGTTTTGGGGCCAGGGCCGAGGAGTAAGCTGTTTTTT. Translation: CASSEVLGPGPRSKLFF.

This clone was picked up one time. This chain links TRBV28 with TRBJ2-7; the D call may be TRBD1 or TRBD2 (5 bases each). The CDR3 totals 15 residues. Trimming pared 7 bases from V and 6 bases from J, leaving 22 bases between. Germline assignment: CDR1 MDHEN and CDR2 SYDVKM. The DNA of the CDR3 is TGTGCCAGCACCGTGGCCGGCAGGGAGTACTTCGAGCAGTACTTC. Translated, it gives CASTVAGREYFEQYF.

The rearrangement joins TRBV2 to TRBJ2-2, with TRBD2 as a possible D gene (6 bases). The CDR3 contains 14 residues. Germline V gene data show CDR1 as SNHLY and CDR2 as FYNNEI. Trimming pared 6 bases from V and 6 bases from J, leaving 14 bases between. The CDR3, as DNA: TGTGCCAGCAGGCGCGGGGACGTCCCCGGGGAGCTGTTTTTT. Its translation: CASRRGDVPGELFF.

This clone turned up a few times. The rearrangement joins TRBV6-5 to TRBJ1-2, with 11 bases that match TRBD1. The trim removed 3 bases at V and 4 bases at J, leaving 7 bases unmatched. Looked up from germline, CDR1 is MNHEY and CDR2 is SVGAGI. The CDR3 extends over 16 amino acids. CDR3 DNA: TGTGCCAGCAGTTATCTAAGGACAGGGGGCAGCTATGGCTACACCTTC. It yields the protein CASSYLRTGGSYGYTF.

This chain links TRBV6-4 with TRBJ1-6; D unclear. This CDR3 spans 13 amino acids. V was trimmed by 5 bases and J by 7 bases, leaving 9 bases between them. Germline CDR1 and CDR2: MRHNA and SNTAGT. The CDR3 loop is CASSPQWNSPLHF. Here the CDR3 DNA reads TGTGCCAGCAGTCCCCAGTGGAATTCACCCCTCCACTTT.

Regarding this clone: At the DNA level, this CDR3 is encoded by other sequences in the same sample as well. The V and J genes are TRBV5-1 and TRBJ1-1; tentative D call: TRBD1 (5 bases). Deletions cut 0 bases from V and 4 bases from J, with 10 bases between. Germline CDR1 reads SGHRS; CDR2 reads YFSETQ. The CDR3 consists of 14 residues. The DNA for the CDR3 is TGCGCCAGCAGCTTGGATACAGGATCCACTGAAGCTTTCTTT. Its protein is CASSLDTGSTEAFF. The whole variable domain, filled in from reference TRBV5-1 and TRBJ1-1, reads KAGVTQTPRYLIKTRGQQVTLSCSPISGHRSVSWYQQTPGQGLQFLFEYFSETQRNKGNFPGRFSGRQFSNSRSEMNVSTLELGDSALYLCASSLDTGSTEAFFGQGTRLTVV.

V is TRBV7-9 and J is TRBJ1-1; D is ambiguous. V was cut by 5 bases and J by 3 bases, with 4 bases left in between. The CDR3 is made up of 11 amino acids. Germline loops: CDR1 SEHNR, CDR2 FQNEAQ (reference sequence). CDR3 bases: TGTGCCAGCAGCCAAGACACTGAAGCTTTCTTT. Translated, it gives CASSQDTEAFF.